One sample yielded the 23 T cell receptor beta chains listed below, sequenced in a study of blood T cell repertoires in COVID-19. Repertoires were generated with immunoSEQ multiplex PCR, while TCRdb's copy carries only in-frame clones and drops some. The table includes approximately 99,000 clones, around 81% detected once. Sequencing used peripheral blood. All receptors come from a woman in her seventies with acute or convalescent COVID-19.

The chain employs TRBV10-1 and TRBJ2-7; unclear D gene. CDR1 WNHNN and CDR2 SYGVQD come from the germline V gene (reference sequence). Trimming took off 6 bases at V and 3 bases at J, with 15 bases between the two ends. The CDR3 spans 14 residues. CDR3 sequence: CASRRLTSLYEQYF. CDR3 in DNA: TGCGCCAGCAGACGATTGACATCCCTCTACGAGCAGTACTTC.

The V and J genes are TRBV4-1 and TRBJ2-7, with D possibly TRBD2 on 6 matching bases. The CDR3 contains 14 residues. Trimming stripped 2 bases from V and 3 bases from J, with 11 bases between. Germline V CDR1 and CDR2: MGHRA, YSYEKL. The CDR3 DNA follows: TGCGCCAGCAGCCAAAGTCCCGGGGGCTACGAGCAGTACTTC. Its protein product is CASSQSPGGYEQYF.

The chain carries TRBV3-1 (or the pseudogene TRBV3-2) and TRBJ2-3; D possibly corresponds to TRBD2 (6 bases). CDR1 and CDR2 from the germline V gene are LGHDT and YNNKEL (reference sequence). The CDR3 covers 15 residues. Trimming pared 4 bases from V and 4 bases from J, leaving 15 bases between. CDR3 loop: CASSPQAGVPDTQYF. The DNA for the CDR3 is TGTGCCAGCAGCCCCCAAGCGGGCGTTCCAGATACGCAGTATTTT.

This chain links TRBV4-1 with TRBJ2-1; perhaps TRBD1 as D (10 bases). CDR3 length equals 21 residues. CDR1 and CDR2 from the germline V gene are MGHRA and YSYEKL. The germline V and J ends were trimmed by 4 bases and 0 bases, with 28 bases remaining between them. The CDR3 sequence: CASSRRQGASGATSSYNEQFF. In DNA, the CDR3 is TGCGCCAGCAGCCGCCGACAGGGGGCTAGCGGGGCTACGAGCTCCTACAATGAGCAGTTCTTC.

V and J are TRBV29-1 and TRBJ2-2, with 7 nucleotides matching TRBD1. Germline V gene lookup returns CDR1 SQVTM and CDR2 ANQGSEA. CDR3 length: 14 amino acids. V trimming: 6 bases; J trimming: 3 bases; junction bases outside the gene matches: 7. The CDR3 DNA reads as TGCAGCGTGTCGGGACAGCGAGACACCGGGGAGCTGTTTTTT. Amino acid sequence: CSVSGQRDTGELFF.

This clone appeared a few times. This chain links TRBV4-2 with TRBJ2-2; no firm D call. V was clipped by 3 bases and J by 7 bases, with 12 bases between them. CDR1 LGHNA and CDR2 YNFKEQ come from the germline V gene. The CDR3 runs to 14 residues. The CDR3 loop is CASSQLYNGGELFF. CDR3 nucleotides: TGTGCCAGCAGCCAGCTATATAACGGCGGGGAGCTGTTTTTT.

This clone was counted between two and nine times. J is TRBJ1-6 and V is TRBV3-1 (or the pseudogene TRBV3-2), with D tentatively TRBD1 (5 bases). This CDR3 has 17 residues. Germline CDR1 and CDR2: LGHDT and YNNKEL (reference sequence). V was shortened by 1 base and J by 9 bases, with 19 bases between the two germline ends. The CDR3, as DNA: TGTGCCAGCAGCCAAGCTCCGGGGGGGTGGCAAGGTTCACCCCTCCACTTT. Translating gives CASSQAPGGWQGSPLHF.

This sequence joins TRBV4-2 and TRBJ2-7; TRBD2 agrees at 8 bases. V lost 4 bases and J lost 0; bases outside the gene matches: 8. This CDR3 is 16 amino acids long. Germline V gene lookup returns CDR1 LGHNA and CDR2 YNFKEQ. The CDR3 is CASSRAGDLSSYEQYF. CDR3 DNA: TGTGCCAGCAGCCGAGCGGGGGACTTAAGCTCCTACGAGCAGTACTTC.

This chain joins TRBV18 and TRBJ2-2; D not resolved. Germline V gives CDR1 KGHSH, CDR2 LQKENI. Deletions cut 1 base from V and 4 bases from J, with 7 bases between. The CDR3 runs 14 residues. CDR3 DNA sequence: TGTGCCAGCTCACCACTCCAGGCCACCGGGGAGCTGTTTTTT. This sequence encodes CASSPLQATGELFF.

This clone was seen a single time. This chain uses TRBV12-3 or TRBV12-4 with TRBJ1-4, with D tentatively TRBD1 (5 bases). CDR3 length: 12 amino acids. V lost 10 bases and J 8 bases, leaving 14 bases between the germline ends. CDR3 DNA sequence: TGTGCCACCGGCCGGGGGAAGGAAAAACTGTTTTTT. Protein sequence: CATGRGKEKLFF.

This clone was found once. The chain recombines TRBV19 with TRBJ1-2, with a possible D match to TRBD1 (5 bases). CDR1 LNHDA and CDR2 SQIVND come from the germline V gene (reference sequence). This CDR3 region has 13 residues. Trimming cost V 3 bases and J 2 bases, with 7 bases left between them. CDR3 in amino acids: CASSISGNYGYTF. The CDR3 region has the DNA TGTGCCAGTAGTATTTCAGGGAACTATGGCTACACCTTC.

The rearrangement links TRBV28 to TRBJ1-5; 8 bases match TRBD1. The CDR3 sequence is 13 residues long. Germline CDR1 MDHEN, CDR2 SYDVKM. V lost 11 bases, J lost 3 bases, and 6 bases stayed unmatched. CDR3 sequence: CAARQGFNQPQHF. CDR3 sequence (DNA): TGTGCCGCGAGACAGGGGTTCAATCAGCCCCAGCATTTT.

This chain joins TRBV6-4 and TRBJ1-4, with a tentative D call TRBD1 (6 bases). Between the trimmed V and J ends, which lost 0 bases and 4 bases, there was a span of 15 bases. Germline V gives CDR1 MRHNA, CDR2 SNTAGT. This CDR3 has 17 residues. CDR3 amino acids: CASSDSPDSSHNEKLFF. The CDR3 DNA sequence: TGTGCCAGCAGTGACTCCCCGGACAGCAGCCATAATGAAAAACTGTTTTTT.

J is TRBJ1-4 and V is TRBV15; perhaps TRBD1 as D (5 bases). Germline V lookup: CDR1 LNHNV, CDR2 YYDKDF (reference sequence). V was cut by 3 bases and J by 10 bases, with 18 bases left in between. The CDR3 contains 15 residues. As DNA, the CDR3 is TGTGCCACCAGCAGCCCCCTCCCCGGGGGGGGAAAACTGTTTTTT. It yields the protein CATSSPLPGGGKLFF.

This sequence joins TRBV28 and TRBJ2-5, with D maybe TRBD1 (6 bases). The CDR3 totals 14 residues. Germline V gene data show CDR1 as MDHEN and CDR2 as SYDVKM. Trimming removed 5 bases from V and 2 bases from J, with 12 bases in between. The CDR3 reads CASSILTGQETQYF. CDR3 sequence (DNA): TGTGCCAGCAGTATCTTGACAGGACAAGAGACCCAGTACTTC.

This chain joins TRBV3-1 (or the pseudogene TRBV3-2) and TRBJ2-2, with a weak D call TRBD1 (5 bases). V lost 1 base, J lost 6 bases, and 6 bases lay in between. The CDR3 contains 13 residues. Germline CDR1 reads LGHDT; CDR2 reads YNNKEL (reference sequence). CDR3 residues: CASSQGQSGELFF. As DNA, the CDR3 is TGTGCCAGCAGCCAAGGACAGTCCGGGGAGCTGTTTTTT.

This clone has just one count. V is TRBV5-1 and J is TRBJ2-3; 9 nucleotides line up with TRBD1. This CDR3 is built from 15 residues. Germline V gives CDR1 SGHRS, CDR2 YFSETQ. J was trimmed by 5 bases and V by 3 bases; bases with no gene match: 7. The CDR3 here is CASSWGQGGEDTQYF. CDR3 bases: TGCGCCAGCAGCTGGGGACAGGGAGGTGAAGATACGCAGTATTTT.

This clone has just a few counts. The chain joins TRBV28 to TRBJ2-1; 11 nucleotides agree with TRBD2. The trim removed 5 bases at V and 1 base at J, leaving 4 bases unmatched. Germline CDR1 is MDHEN and CDR2 is SYDVKM. This CDR3 has 16 amino acids. CDR3 sequence reads: CASSRSSGRSYNEQFF. The CDR3 DNA is TGTGCCAGCAGTCGCTCTAGCGGGAGGTCCTACAATGAGCAGTTCTTC.

This sequence joins TRBV3-1 (or the pseudogene TRBV3-2) and TRBJ2-2; 9 positions match TRBD2. This CDR3 region has 17 residues. Trimming removed 1 base from V and 3 bases from J; junction bases left unmatched: 6. Germline CDR1 is LGHDT and CDR2 is YNNKEL (reference sequence). The CDR3 DNA sequence: TGTGCCAGCAGCCAAGGAGTAGCGGGAGTAGACACCGGGGAGCTGTTTTTT. Translated: CASSQGVAGVDTGELFF.

The chain recombines TRBV28 with TRBJ1-5; perhaps TRBD1 as D (6 bases). The CDR3 spans 14 residues. V lost 8 bases to trimming and J lost 4 bases, with 15 bases between them. Germline CDR1 reads MDHEN; CDR2 reads SYDVKM. The CDR3 bases are TGTGCCAGCTATACAGGGACCGTTAATCAGCCCCAGCATTTT. This encodes CASYTGTVNQPQHF.

The chain links TRBV28 to TRBJ1-1; possible D gene TRBD1, 6 bases. Germline CDR1 reads MDHEN; CDR2 reads SYDVKM. V lost 5 bases to trimming and J lost 1 base, with 11 bases between them. This CDR3 contains 14 residues. This CDR3 reads CASSIGGTNTEAFF. CDR3 sequence (DNA): TGTGCCAGCAGTATTGGGGGCACGAACACTGAAGCTTTCTTT.

V is TRBV28 and J is TRBJ1-2; 7 bases align to TRBD1. V lost 3 bases to trimming and J lost 4 bases; unmatched junction nucleotides: 5. The CDR3 spans 14 residues. CDR1 MDHEN and CDR2 SYDVKM come from the germline V gene. CDR3 protein: CASSFRGQSYGYTF. Written as DNA, the CDR3 is TGTGCCAGCAGTTTTAGGGGGCAGAGCTATGGCTACACCTTC.

This clone was seen a few times. The chain combines TRBV2 with TRBJ2-3; perhaps TRBD1 as D (5 bases). V lost 4 bases to trimming and J lost 4 bases, with 12 bases between them. CDR1 is SNHLY and CDR2 is FYNNEI in the germline V gene. The CDR3 loop spans 14 amino acids. The CDR3 spells CASSALTVADTQYF. The CDR3 coding sequence is TGTGCCAGCAGTGCCCTGACAGTAGCAGATACGCAGTATTTT. Drawing the rest from reference TRBV2 and TRBJ2-3, the complete variable domain is EPEVTQTPSHQVTQMGQEVILRCVPISNHLYFYWYRQILGQKVEFLVSFYNNEISEKSEIFDDQFSVERPDGSNFTLKIRSTKLEDSAMYFCASSALTVADTQYFGPGTRLTVL.